Included here is one T cell receptor (beta chain) sequence, with context. No cognate antigen has been identified for it. Base qualities are not recorded, but no much larger clone differs from it by a single base. No patient had received any treatment before thyroid surgery. Using T-cell receptor beta sequencing, the researchers looked back retrospectively at clinical samples from patients, gathered between about 2012 and 2019. Library prep was done by PCR. The sequencer was an Illumina HiSeq 4000. High-throughput sequencing was used to profile the CDR3 region of the TCR beta-chain in every patient. In the original analysis: The researchers built a classifier to tell apart papillary thyroid cancer patients with distant metastasis, based on CDR3 differences among clinicopathological groups. The Shannon index was used to assess repertoire diversity, and the Morisita-Horn index was used to assess tumor-blood repertoire similarity. TCRdb passed the public sequencing reads through fastp at Q25 and MiXCR, retaining productive beta sequences. These V and J calls derive from TCRdb rather than the authors' analysis. Recorded for this sample are 26,000 or so clones; 15% of them occurred a single time. The ten biggest clones cover approximately 14% of the sample.

CDR3 length: 15 amino acids, cysteine to phenylalanine. The DNA shown is the 45-base CDR3, in frame from base 1. The trim is 3 bases for V and 3 bases for J, with a gap of 11 bases between the germline ends. CDR1 and CDR2 (KGHSH, LQKENI) derive from the germline V gene. This entry is derived from a study of metastatic and nonmetastatic thyroid tumors (dated by TCRdb to between 2020 and 2021). The study in broad terms: The researchers compared repertoires between peripheral blood samples and tumor or nodule tissue samples from patients with malignant or benign thyroid disease. Paper-wide results and their limitations: In both blood and tumor samples, TCR beta diversity was reported to be significantly higher in malignant tumors than in benign nodules.

Material for sequencing was blood. The clonotype was recovered from a male donor with papillary thyroid cancer or a benign thyroid nodule (not recorded which). Some clones in this sample may be carry-over from other donors' samples. The chain couples TRBV18 to TRBJ1-4, with an unclear D gene assignment. The sequenced DNA: TGTGCCAGCTCACCCTCTACTGGGGCTAATGAAAAACTGTTTTTT. Its protein is CASSPSTGANEKLFF.